This T cell receptor (beta chain) stems from a study of T-cell reconstitution after alpha-beta-depleted transplantation in children. Study conclusions and caveats: The origin of high day-60 TCRbeta diversity in some patients lay in surviving recipient T cells and thymic progenitors. T cells produced anew were the main source of T-cell counts and diversity one year after transplant.

Unique molecular identifiers were incorporated when the TCRbeta library was constructed. TCRdb processed the PCR reads anew with MiXCR; each CDR3 protein has one entry. The table has almost 600,000 distinct CDR3 sequences, 25% to 30% seen once. The CDR3 covers 16 residues. Germline V gives CDR1 MDHEN, CDR2 SYDVKM. Trimming removed 5 bases from V and 7 bases from J; junction bases left unmatched: 12. This clonotype was counted only a few times. What it recognizes is unknown. This chain connects TRBV28 to TRBJ1-5, with 9 bases fitting TRBD1. The material was PBMCs, obtained before TCRalphabeta/CD19-depleted stem cell transplant. The TCR was taken from a boy under two years old with Wiskott-Aldrich syndrome, due to receive a stem cell transplant. In DNA, the CDR3 is TGTGCCAGCAGTGGCTTAGGGACAGGGTACGTCCAGCCCCAGCATTTT. Amino acids: CASSGLGTGYVQPQHF.